Listed here are 17 T cell receptor beta chains from one sample, sequenced in a study of a mutant IDH1 vaccine in newly diagnosed glioma. Antigens for these TCRs are unknown. Some clones are missing from TCRdb's copy, which holds only in-frame ones; the method was immunoSEQ multiplex PCR. The sample yields tens of thousands of clones, 78% seen once. Time point: week 5, during vaccination. The study gave 300 ug of mutant IDH1 20-mer peptide per vaccine dose, with topical imiquimod. Sequencing used PBMCs, obtained from a glioma patient whose treatment included an IDH1 peptide vaccine. These receptors all stem from a woman aged 40 to 55 with glioma.

A single count supports this clone. This sequence joins TRBV5-8 and TRBJ2-1; 7 bases fit TRBD1. Germline CDR1 and CDR2: SGHTS and YDEGEE. The CDR3 contains 16 residues. The junction had 11 bases not matched to a gene; V was cut back by 1 base and J by 7 bases. The CDR3 sequence is CASSLPHRGPRNEQFF. Written as DNA, the CDR3 is TGTGCCAGCAGCTTGCCGCACAGGGGCCCGAGGAATGAGCAGTTCTTC.

The rearrangement joins TRBV9 to TRBJ2-3, with D unresolved. The V end was cut by 0 bases, the J end by 4 bases, with 6 bases between. The germline gives CDR1 SGDLS, CDR2 YYNGEE. The CDR3 sequence is 13 residues long. In DNA, the CDR3 is TGTGCCAGCAGCGTAGTTCTTGCAGATACGCAGTATTTT. As protein: CASSVVLADTQYF.

The gene calls are TRBV6-6 and TRBJ2-7; D uncertain. Germline V CDR1 and CDR2: MNHNY, SVGAGI (reference sequence). Trimming shortened V by 2 bases and J by 2 bases, and 13 bases separated the two germline ends. This CDR3 is 15 amino acids long. The CDR3: CASSYTRDIPYEQYF. The CDR3 DNA follows: TGTGCCAGCAGTTACACTCGAGACATACCCTACGAGCAGTACTTC.

The V and J genes are TRBV7-9 and TRBJ2-7; D unclear. Germline lookup yields CDR1 SEHNR and CDR2 FQNEAQ (reference sequence). Trimming cost V 7 bases and J 4 bases, with 11 bases left between them. CDR3 length equals 12 residues. The CDR3 reads CASTPTAYEQYF. CDR3 DNA sequence: TGTGCCAGCACTCCGACCGCGTACGAGCAGTACTTC.

V and J are TRBV7-9 and TRBJ1-1; D is ambiguous. The CDR3 runs to 15 residues. Germline V gives CDR1 SEHNR, CDR2 FQNEAQ (reference sequence). V was pared by 3 bases and J by 1 base, with 12 bases between. CDR3 in DNA: TGTGCCAGCAGCTTTCTTGTTGGTGCGAACACTGAAGCTTTCTTT. This encodes CASSFLVGANTEAFF.

The chain uses TRBV10-2 and TRBJ1-1; D is unclear. Deletions cut 6 bases from V and 1 base from J, with 3 bases between. CDR1 is WSHSY and CDR2 is SAAADI in the germline V gene. This CDR3 has 11 residues. CDR3 residues: CASSENTEAFF. CDR3 coding DNA: TGCGCCAGCAGCGAGAACACTGAAGCTTTCTTT.

The V call is TRBV9, the J call TRBJ2-1, with TRBD2 matching 15 bases. V shed 0 bases and J 5 bases; nucleotides not matched to a gene: 3. The CDR3 sequence is 17 residues long. CDR1 and CDR2 from the germline V gene are SGDLS and YYNGEE. The DNA of the CDR3 is TGTGCCAGCAGCGTAGACGGACTAGCGGGGGGGCACAATGAGCAGTTCTTC. This codes for CASSVDGLAGGHNEQFF. Variable domain in full (rest from reference TRBV9 and TRBJ2-1): DSGVTQTPKHLITATGQRVTLRCSPRSGDLSVYWYQQSLDQGLQFLIQYYNGEERAKGNILERFSAQQFPDLHSELNLSSLELGDSALYFCASSVDGLAGGHNEQFFGPGTRLTVL.

The CDR3 nucleotides read TGCGCCAGCAGACATGCAGGGGCCTCCTACGAGCAGTACTTC. The encoded protein is CASRHAGASYEQYF. The chain joins TRBV5-1 to TRBJ2-7, with a possible D match to TRBD1 (6 bases). Germline assignment: CDR1 SGHRS and CDR2 YFSETQ. Trimming cost V 5 bases and J 0 bases, with 12 bases left between them. This CDR3 is built from 14 residues.

V gene TRBV4-3 combines with J gene TRBJ2-7; tentatively, D is TRBD2 (6 bases). V lost 5 bases to trimming and J lost 0 bases, with 14 bases between them. The CDR3 runs 15 residues. The germline gives CDR1 LGHNA, CDR2 YSLEER. The CDR3 here is CASSYSFGSSYEQYF. CDR3 nucleotides: TGCGCCAGCAGCTACTCCTTCGGGAGCTCCTACGAGCAGTACTTC.

DNA of the CDR3: TGTGCCTGTGGGACAGCTTATAATTCACCCCTCCACTTT. Translating it yields CACGTAYNSPLHF. The chain uses TRBV30 and TRBJ1-6; TRBD1 agrees at 7 bases. The V gene end was trimmed by 6 bases and the J gene end by 4 bases; junction bases not matched to a gene: 3. The length of the CDR3 is 13 residues. Per germline, CDR1 GTSNPN and CDR2 SVGIG (reference sequence).

This chain joins TRBV18 and TRBJ1-2, with a possible D match to TRBD1 (6 bases). The CDR3 is 14 residues long. CDR1 is KGHSH and CDR2 is LQKENI in the germline V gene. V lost 1 base, J lost 6 bases, and 12 bases lay in between. The CDR3 nucleotides read TGTGCCAGCTCACCACTGGCAGGGGAAAATGGCTACACCTTC. This codes for CASSPLAGENGYTF.

V gene TRBV9 combines with J gene TRBJ1-1; 7 bases are a match to TRBD1. The CDR3 loop spans 15 amino acids. Germline V gives CDR1 SGDLS, CDR2 YYNGEE. Unmatched junction bases numbered 6, after V lost 4 bases and J lost 0 bases. CDR3 in DNA: TGTGCCAGCAGCCCCATGGGGACAGTGAACACTGAAGCTTTCTTT. Protein: CASSPMGTVNTEAFF.

The chain couples TRBV11-2 to TRBJ1-2; D may be TRBD1 (6 bases). The CDR3 has 15 residues. V lost 5 bases and J lost 0, with 13 bases in between. Germline V gives CDR1 SGHAT, CDR2 FQNNGV. CDR3 DNA: TGTGCCAGCAGCAGCCTCCGGGACACTAACTATGGCTACACCTTC. Translated: CASSSLRDTNYGYTF.

As DNA, the CDR3 is TGTGCCAGCAGCTACCTCGGCCAAGAGACCCAGTACTTC. Amino acids: CASSYLGQETQYF. The gene calls are TRBV5-5 and TRBJ2-5; no clear D gene. V lost 3 bases and J 1 base, leaving 7 bases between the germline ends. The CDR3 is made up of 13 amino acids. Germline-derived CDR1 and CDR2 are SGHKS and YYEKEE (reference sequence).

The chain employs TRBV6-6 and TRBJ2-7; D not resolved. The germline gives CDR1 MNHNY, CDR2 SVGAGI (reference sequence). This CDR3 has 12 amino acids. V was cut by 5 bases and J by 2 bases, with 7 bases left in between. CDR3 bases: TGTGCCAGCAGTGATGACCCCTACGAGCAGTACTTC. This codes for CASSDDPYEQYF.

This rearrangement joins TRBV7-2 to TRBJ2-3; 9 nucleotides agree with TRBD2. Losses at the gene ends were 2 bases for V and 6 bases for J; bases not matched to a gene: 6. The CDR3 is made up of 15 amino acids. CDR1 and CDR2 (germline): SGHTA, FQGNSA. The CDR3 region has the DNA TGTGCCAGCAGCTTAAATAGCGGGGGCCTTGATACGCAGTATTTT. Protein sequence: CASSLNSGGLDTQYF.

V usage is TRBV6-6 and J usage is TRBJ2-4; TRBD2 matches at 7 bases. From germline, CDR1 is MNHNY and CDR2 SVGAGI (reference sequence). The length of the CDR3 is 11 residues. V lost 8 bases, J lost 7 bases, and 2 bases stayed unmatched. The CDR3 region has the DNA TGTGCCAGCGGGGAGGGGAACATTCAGTACTTC. As protein: CASGEGNIQYF.